This T cell receptor (beta chain) is drawn from a study of blood T cells in healthy people across ages. This clonotype was picked up a small number of times. Donor samples were obtained from healthy Caucasian individuals from Russia, aged about 6 to 90. Primed by a sample-barcoded 5' primer and a J-beta primer mix, a second PCR proceeded for about 6 to 12 cycles. Each CDR3 protein is one row after TCRdb ran MiXCR on the 5' RACE reads. The sample lists 1.5 million or so distinct CDR3 sequences, around 42% seen once, with 7.9% in the top ten. V lost 5 bases to trimming and J lost 7 bases, with 20 bases between them. CDR3 length: 14 residues. In germline, CDR1 is DFQATT, CDR2 SNEGSKA (reference sequence).

The receptor's source is a woman aged 18-29 years in good health. Sequencing was done on a sample of blood. The chain carries TRBV20-1 and TRBJ2-5; a weak D match, TRBD2 (5 bases). The CDR3 loop is CSASLNIPRGTQYF. CDR3 DNA: TGCAGTGCTTCCCTCAATATACCCCGGGGGACCCAGTACTTC.